Below are 2 T cell receptor beta chains sequenced from a single sample in a study of long-term antiretroviral therapy in people with HIV. At survey level, the immunoSEQ assay was run in its v3.0 version. Here immunoSEQ multiplex PCR was the method, and the copy in TCRdb shows in-frame clones only, minus some. This sample has tens of thousands of clones; roughly 87% occur once, and the top ten carry more than 1%. The source was unsorted PBMCs, collected 2 years after starting antiretroviral therapy. The receptors shown here come from a man in his fifties with HIV.

The chain combines TRBV27 with TRBJ1-2; 7 nucleotides align to TRBD1. CDR3 size: 15 residues. V lost 5 bases to trimming and J lost 3 bases; unmatched junction nucleotides: 9. Germline V CDR1 and CDR2: MNHEY, SMNVEV (reference sequence). CDR3: CASSVTGQIYYGYTF. The CDR3 region has the DNA TGTGCCAGCAGTGTGACAGGGCAGATATACTATGGCTACACCTTC.

This clone has a single count. This chain links TRBV15 with TRBJ2-2; 10 bases align to TRBD1. Unmatched junction bases numbered 6, after V lost 3 bases and J lost 5 bases. This CDR3 spans 16 amino acids. Germline V gives CDR1 LNHNV, CDR2 YYDKDF (reference sequence). In DNA form, the CDR3 reads TGTGCCACCAGCAGGACAGGGGGCTATTCTACCGGGGAGCTGTTTTTT. It specifies CATSRTGGYSTGELFF.